Listed here are 32 T cell receptor beta chains from one sample, sequenced in a study of identical twins. TCRdb passed the 5' RACE reads through MiXCR, listing each CDR3 protein once. This table has approximately 500,000 distinct CDR3 sequences, roughly 15% appearing once. These data were likewise used in another study, on yellow fever vaccine responses in identical twins.

The sequenced material came from CD4+ T cells sorted from blood. These receptors were obtained from a woman between 18 and 29 years old in good health.

CDR3 coding DNA: TGCGCCAGCAGCCCTACAGGGTATGGGAGCCAAGAGACCCAGTACTTC. Translating gives CASSPTGYGSQETQYF. The chain couples TRBV5-1 to TRBJ2-5, with a weak D call TRBD1 (6 bases). The V gene lost 4 bases and the J gene lost 1 base, with 17 bases spanning the gap. Germline V gene data show CDR1 as SGHRS and CDR2 as YFSETQ. The CDR3 totals 16 residues.

There are a few counts of this clonotype. The chain links TRBV4-2 to TRBJ1-1; 7 nucleotides agree with TRBD1. The germline CDR1 and CDR2 sequences are LGHNA and YNFKEQ. The junction had 5 bases not matched to a gene; V was cut back by 0 bases and J by 10 bases. The CDR3 has 13 amino acids. The CDR3 DNA reads TGTGCCAGCAGCCAAGAGGGACAGTGGGGAGCTTTCTTT. Its protein product is CASSQEGQWGAFF.

This clonotype was recorded many times. This chain uses TRBV28 with TRBJ2-7; 11 bases are shared with TRBD2. The germline V gene has CDR1 MDHEN and CDR2 SYDVKM. V trimming: 5 bases; J trimming: 4 bases; junction bases outside the gene matches: 4. CDR3 length: 14 residues. CDR3 region: CASSPTSGVYEQYV. For the CDR3, the DNA is TGTGCCAGCAGTCCGACTAGCGGGGTATACGAGCAGTACGTC.

This clonotype was found many times. V and J are TRBV12-3 or TRBV12-4 and TRBJ2-1; D unresolved. This CDR3 is built from 11 residues. V lost 3 bases, J lost 4 bases, and 1 base lay in between. The CDR3 here is CASSFYNEQFF. DNA of the CDR3: TGTGCCAGCAGTTTTTACAATGAGCAGTTCTTC.

This chain connects TRBV12-3 or TRBV12-4 to TRBJ2-5; 12 positions agree with TRBD2. Trimming at V came to 3 bases and at J to 1 base, leaving 3 bases not matched to a gene. The CDR3 spans 16 residues. CDR3 in amino acids: CASSFSSGGAQETQYF. DNA for the CDR3: TGTGCCAGCAGTTTTTCTAGCGGGGGGGCCCAAGAGACCCAGTACTTC.

This clonotype was found many times. The J gene is TRBJ1-1, the V gene TRBV3-1; 8 bases map to TRBD1. The germline V gene has CDR1 LGHDT and CDR2 YNNKEL (reference sequence). The CDR3 contains 15 residues. V dropped 0 bases and J dropped 5; count of bases not matched to a gene: 5. The CDR3 spells CASSQDQGAWTEAFF. As DNA, the CDR3 is TGTGCCAGCAGCCAAGATCAGGGGGCGTGGACTGAAGCTTTCTTT.

This clonotype was counted between two and nine times. The rearrangement joins TRBV3-1 to TRBJ2-3; the match to TRBD2 covers 7 bases. The V gene end was trimmed by 2 bases and the J gene end by 2 bases; junction bases not matched to a gene: 7. The CDR3 is 16 amino acids. In germline, CDR1 is LGHDT, CDR2 YNNKEL (reference sequence). The CDR3 bases are TGTGCCAGCAGCCAATTTTCGGCGGGAGACACAGATACGCAGTATTTT. As protein: CASSQFSAGDTDTQYF.

For this clonotype: A junction boundary mismatches the germline segment, possibly from a read error. The V gene is TRBV20-1, the J gene TRBJ1-6, with D unresolved. Per germline, CDR1 DFQATT and CDR2 SNEGSKA (reference sequence). The CDR3 is made up of 14 amino acids. CDR3: CSARVGVYNSPLRF. In nucleotides, the CDR3 is TGCAGTGCTAGAGTGGGTGTGTATAATTCACCCCTCCGCTTT.

The chain has TRBV5-1 and TRBJ2-3; no firm D call. Germline-derived CDR1 and CDR2 are SGHRS and YFSETQ. The CDR3 is 13 amino acids. Between the trimmed V and J ends, which lost 6 bases and 0 bases, there was a span of 8 bases. DNA for the CDR3: TGCGCCAGCACCAAACAGAGCACAGATACGCAGTATTTT. This sequence encodes CASTKQSTDTQYF.

This rearrangement joins TRBV7-2 to TRBJ2-3; D gene uncertain. V was clipped by 5 bases and J by 3 bases, with 15 bases between them. The CDR3 extends over 15 amino acids. The V gene's germline CDR1 is SGHTA and CDR2 FQGNSA. The CDR3 DNA sequence: TGTGCCAGCAGCGAAATCGTGTTCAGGACAGATACGCAGTATTTT. It encodes CASSEIVFRTDTQYF.

The genes are TRBV3-1 and TRBJ1-5; unclear D gene. CDR3 length: 15 amino acids. CDR1 is LGHDT, CDR2 YNNKEL, per germline (reference sequence). Trimming stripped 0 bases from V and 1 base from J, with 7 bases between. CDR3 amino acids: CASSQEWTSNQPQHF. DNA for the CDR3: TGTGCCAGCAGCCAAGAATGGACCAGCAATCAGCCCCAGCATTTT.

The chain carries TRBV6-6 and TRBJ2-3; D unresolved. This CDR3 is 13 amino acids long. The V gene lost 7 bases and the J gene lost 2 bases, with 10 bases spanning the gap. The germline V gene has CDR1 MNHNY and CDR2 SVGAGI (reference sequence). The CDR3 region has the DNA TGTGCCAGCACACTCGGCCCCACAGATACGCAGTATTTT. Amino acid sequence: CASTLGPTDTQYF.

This clonotype was observed a handful of times. This chain uses TRBV24-1 with TRBJ2-1, with D maybe TRBD2 (6 bases). CDR1 is KGHDR and CDR2 is SFDVKD in the germline V gene. Trimming stripped 1 base from V and 8 bases from J, with 17 bases between. This CDR3 is built from 16 residues. The CDR3 DNA reads TGTGCCACCAGTGATTTCCCTCGCGGGATTGGGGATGAGCAGTTCTTC. Amino acid sequence: CATSDFPRGIGDEQFF.

This clonotype has at least ten counts. This sequence joins TRBV5-1 and TRBJ1-4; D gene unclear. The germline V gene has CDR1 SGHRS and CDR2 YFSETQ. The CDR3 contains 11 residues. Trimming removed 5 bases at V and 5 bases at J, with 4 bases between. The DNA for the CDR3 is TGCGCCAGCAGGGGAAATGAAAAACTGTTTTTT. Amino acid sequence: CASRGNEKLFF.

V usage is TRBV20-1 and J usage is TRBJ2-5; D is possibly TRBD1 (5 bases). The CDR3 consists of 13 residues. Per the germline V gene, CDR1 is DFQATT and CDR2 is SNEGSKA (reference sequence). V was shortened by 4 bases and J by 4 bases, with 13 bases between the two germline ends. The CDR3 sequence is CSAIGHRLETQYF. The CDR3 DNA sequence: TGCAGTGCTATAGGACATCGTTTAGAGACCCAGTACTTC.

This chain uses TRBV19 with TRBJ2-1; TRBD1 agrees at 8 bases. The trim removed 5 bases at V and 6 bases at J, leaving 9 bases unmatched. In germline, CDR1 is LNHDA, CDR2 SQIVND (reference sequence). This CDR3 has 15 residues. The CDR3 is CASSPTGTGTNEQFF. The DNA of the CDR3 is TGTGCCAGTAGTCCGACCGGGACAGGAACCAATGAGCAGTTCTTC. Combining the CDR3 with reference TRBV19 and TRBJ2-1 gives the whole variable domain DGGITQSPKYLFRKEGQNVTLSCEQNLNHDAMYWYRQDPGQGLRLIYYSQIVNDFQKGDIAEGYSVSREKKESFPLTVTSAQKNPTAFYLCASSPTGTGTNEQFFGPGTRLTVL.

In its sample, this clonotype was seen a few times. This chain joins TRBV29-1 and TRBJ2-3, with D unclear. The length of the CDR3 is 15 residues. V shed 1 base and J shed 6 bases, with 17 bases lying between them. Germline V gives CDR1 SQVTM, CDR2 ANQGSEA. DNA for the CDR3: TGCAGCGTTGAAGGTGGGCCCTGGGGTGTCGATACGCAGTATTTT. It yields the protein CSVEGGPWGVDTQYF.

The chain uses TRBV3-1 and TRBJ2-7; D may be TRBD1 (6 bases). Germline-derived CDR1 and CDR2 are LGHDT and YNNKEL (reference sequence). The CDR3 runs 14 residues. The V end lost 2 bases, the J end lost 6 bases, and 14 bases lay between the germline ends. CDR3 sequence (DNA): TGTGCCAGCAGCCAAAACTTACAGGGTTCCGAGCAGTACGTC. It is translated as CASSQNLQGSEQYV.

This clonotype was recorded a few times. The chain joins TRBV5-1 to TRBJ2-7, with no clear D. This CDR3 spans 14 amino acids. Germline V gene lookup returns CDR1 SGHRS and CDR2 YFSETQ. Trimming cost V 4 bases and J 0 bases, with 11 bases left between them. The CDR3 region has the DNA TGCGCCAGCAGCCCCGGTGCTACCTCCTACGAGCAGTACGTC. Protein: CASSPGATSYEQYV.

The chain's CDR3 is CASSFDLGQPQHF. Written as DNA, the CDR3 is TGTGCCAGCAGCTTCGACTTGGGCCAGCCCCAGCATTTT. The chain joins TRBV11-2 to TRBJ1-5; D is uncertain. This CDR3 has 13 residues. Trimming cost V 3 bases and J 7 bases, with 10 bases left between them. CDR1 and CDR2 from the germline V gene are SGHAT and FQNNGV. Together with reference TRBV11-2 and TRBJ1-5, the CDR3 gives the full variable domain: EAGVAQSPRYKIIEKRQSVAFWCNPISGHATLYWYQQILGQGPKLLIQFQNNGVVDDSQLPKDRFSAERLKGVDSTLKIQPAKLEDSAVYLCASSFDLGQPQHFGDGTRLSIL.

This clonotype has a handful of counts. This sequence joins TRBV4-1 and TRBJ2-2, with TRBD2 matching 10 bases. The CDR3 has 18 residues. Germline V gene lookup returns CDR1 MGHRA and CDR2 YSYEKL. V shed 0 bases, J shed 4 bases, and the junction held 8 bases outside the gene matches. CDR3 in amino acids: CASSQDLLLAGATGELFF. The DNA for the CDR3 is TGCGCCAGCAGCCAAGATCTTTTGCTAGCGGGAGCCACCGGGGAGCTGTTTTTT.

This clonotype appeared a few times. The chain links TRBV5-6 to TRBJ2-5; the D gene is possibly TRBD1 (5 bases). The CDR3 consists of 12 residues. The V and J ends lost 1 base and 13 bases respectively, with 14 bases between them. CDR1 and CDR2 (germline): SGHDT, YYEEEE. CDR3 region: CASSLRRQPPYF. The DNA for the CDR3 is TGTGCCAGCAGCTTGCGAAGACAGCCACCGTACTTC.

This clonotype was seen a handful of times. The chain has TRBV11-3 and TRBJ2-1; 12 bases are a match to TRBD2. The V and J ends lost 5 bases and 3 bases, in that order; junction bases with no gene match: 5. Germline CDR1 and CDR2: SGHNT and YENEEA. The CDR3 covers 16 residues. CDR3 bases: TGTGCCAGCAGCGGACAGGGACTAGCGGGCTACAATGAGCAGTTCTTC. Its protein product is CASSGQGLAGYNEQFF.

The rearrangement uses TRBV7-2 and TRBJ2-7; D may be TRBD1 or TRBD2 (6 bases each). This CDR3 contains 12 residues. Trimming removed 10 bases from V and 2 bases from J, with 12 bases in between. Germline values: CDR1 SGHTA, CDR2 FQGNSA. The CDR3 DNA reads as TGTGCCACCGGAGGGGGACCCTACGAGCAGTACTTC. It encodes CATGGGPYEQYF.

The chain uses TRBV29-1 and TRBJ2-3; 8 positions agree with TRBD2. With 5 bases clipped from V and 3 bases from J, the junction kept 7 bases outside the gene matches. Germline V gene lookup returns CDR1 SQVTM and CDR2 ANQGSEA. CDR3 length: 14 residues. The CDR3 nucleotides are TGCAGCGTTCAAGTAGCGGGGTATACAGATACGCAGTATTTT. Its protein is CSVQVAGYTDTQYF.

The chain joins TRBV20-1 to TRBJ2-1; D is uncertain. Trimming pared 1 base from V and 5 bases from J, leaving 6 bases between. The CDR3 consists of 12 residues. Germline assignment: CDR1 DFQATT and CDR2 SNEGSKA (reference sequence). In DNA form, the CDR3 reads TGCAGTGCTAGAGGGGGAAACAATGAGCAGTTCTTC. Its translation: CSARGGNNEQFF.

This clonotype has a count of ten or more. This rearrangement joins TRBV3-1 to TRBJ2-1; possible D gene TRBD2, 6 bases. The CDR3 loop spans 12 amino acids. Trimming cost V 4 bases and J 5 bases, with 6 bases left between them. CDR1 is LGHDT and CDR2 is YNNKEL in the germline V gene (reference sequence). The CDR3 sequence is CASSRGNNEQFF. CDR3 DNA: TGTGCCAGCAGCCGCGGGAACAATGAGCAGTTCTTC.

This clonotype came up many times. This chain links TRBV12-3 or TRBV12-4 with TRBJ1-6, with 8 bases that match TRBD1. Trimming removed 8 bases from V and 6 bases from J; junction bases left unmatched: 0. The CDR3 is made up of 12 amino acids. The CDR3 DNA reads as TGTGCCAGCGGACAGGGTAATTCACCCCTCCACTTT. As protein: CASGQGNSPLHF.

This clonotype was detected only a few times. This chain connects TRBV4-2 to TRBJ2-7; 8 nucleotides match TRBD2. J was trimmed by 5 bases and V by 6 bases; bases with no gene match: 6. Germline assignment: CDR1 LGHNA and CDR2 YNFKEQ. The CDR3 extends over 13 amino acids. CDR3 residues: CASRETSDHEQYF. CDR3 nucleotide sequence: TGTGCCAGCAGGGAGACTAGCGACCACGAGCAGTACTTC.

This chain links TRBV12-3 or TRBV12-4 with TRBJ1-2; D gene ambiguous. The CDR3 runs to 12 residues. V was pared by 5 bases and J by 6 bases, with 10 bases between. This CDR3 is CASSPDANGYTF. In DNA, the CDR3 is TGTGCCAGCAGTCCGGATGCTAATGGCTACACCTTC.

The rearrangement uses TRBV25-1 and TRBJ1-6, with 9 bases identical to TRBD1. The CDR3 extends over 14 amino acids. Germline trimming cut 4 bases from V and 5 bases from J; bases unmatched to any gene: 0. CDR1 and CDR2 from the germline V gene are MGHDK and SYGVNS. The CDR3 spells CASSGQGDNSPLHF. The CDR3 nucleotides are TGTGCCAGCAGTGGACAGGGGGATAATTCACCCCTCCACTTT.

In its sample, this clonotype was seen a few times. The chain employs TRBV27 and TRBJ2-2, with no clear D. The CDR3 spans 15 residues. Germline V lookup: CDR1 MNHEY, CDR2 SMNVEV (reference sequence). The V end lost 6 bases, the J end lost 0 bases, and 11 bases lay between the germline ends. CDR3 DNA: TGTGCCAGCAGCTTTAGGGAACCGAACACCGGGGAGCTGTTTTTT. Its translation: CASSFREPNTGELFF.